This entry lists 15 T cell receptor beta chains sequenced from one sample in a study of radiation and T cells in renal cell carcinoma. Only in-frame clones appear in the TCRdb table, and some are missing; sequencing was by immunoSEQ multiplex PCR. The table includes 150,000 to 190,000 clones, about 91% detected once. Time point specified: blood 2 weeks post-SBRT. Described treatment: 15 Gy SBRT to primary tumor, nephrectomy 4 weeks later. The sample was blood, taken from a patient whose treatment included radiotherapy and nephrectomy. The origin of the receptors is a woman in her forties or fifties with renal cell carcinoma.

This rearrangement joins TRBV11-2 to TRBJ1-1; 10 nucleotides match TRBD1. In germline, CDR1 is SGHAT, CDR2 FQNNGV. The CDR3 loop spans 12 amino acids. V lost 11 bases and J lost 4; bases outside the gene matches: 4. The CDR3 DNA reads TGTGCCGGCGGGACAGGGGCCACTGAAGCTTTCTTT. As protein: CAGGTGATEAFF.

The chain has TRBV25-1 and TRBJ2-1, with unresolved D. The CDR3 totals 12 residues. Trimming shortened V by 4 bases and J by 7 bases, and 8 bases separated the two germline ends. CDR1 and CDR2 (germline): MGHDK, SYGVNS. The CDR3 DNA is TGTGCCAGCAGTGGAACAGTTAATGAGCAGTTCTTC. Protein: CASSGTVNEQFF.

The genes are TRBV7-3 and TRBJ1-1; 7 bases agree with TRBD1. V dropped 3 bases and J dropped 4; count of bases not matched to a gene: 5. CDR3 size: 14 residues. CDR1 and CDR2 (germline): SGHTA, FQGTGA. The CDR3 here is CASSLTSGGTEAFF. The CDR3 DNA reads TGTGCCAGCAGCTTGACCTCAGGGGGCACTGAAGCTTTCTTT.

This chain connects TRBV15 to TRBJ1-6; D gene unclear. The V end was cut by 7 bases, the J end by 0 bases, with 13 bases between. CDR1 is LNHNV, CDR2 YYDKDF, per germline (reference sequence). The CDR3 loop spans 16 amino acids. The CDR3 region has the DNA TGTGCCACCACGCATTCCAAGAGCTCCTATAATTCACCCCTCCACTTT. It is translated as CATTHSKSSYNSPLHF.

DNA of the CDR3: TGTGCCAGCAGCGCCCGTAATTCACCCCTCCACTTT. Translated: CASSARNSPLHF. This sequence joins TRBV5-8 and TRBJ1-6; no definite D call. V was shortened by 4 bases and J by 6 bases, with 5 bases between the two germline ends. From germline, CDR1 is SGHTS and CDR2 YDEGEE. CDR3 size: 12 residues.

This clone was picked up many times. The rearrangement uses TRBV19 and TRBJ1-5; D not resolved. Germline V gene sequence: CDR1 LNHDA, CDR2 SQIVND (reference sequence). V lost 5 bases, J lost 4 bases, and 9 bases lay in between. The CDR3 has 13 residues. The CDR3 DNA follows: TGTGCCAGTAGTTTGGCGGGAAATCAGCCCCAGCATTTT. Protein sequence: CASSLAGNQPQHF. The whole variable domain, remainder taken from reference TRBV19 and TRBJ1-5, is DGGITQSPKYLFRKEGQNVTLSCEQNLNHDAMYWYRQDPGQGLRLIYYSQIVNDFQKGDIAEGYSVSREKKESFPLTVTSAQKNPTAFYLCASSLAGNQPQHFGDGTRLSIL.

This clone was seen a single time. The gene calls are TRBV9 and TRBJ1-1, with no clear D. Germline V gene data show CDR1 as SGDLS and CDR2 as YYNGEE. V was trimmed by 2 bases and J by 3 bases, leaving 8 bases between them. The CDR3 runs 13 residues. CDR3 amino acids: CASSVDPDTEAFF. The CDR3 bases are TGTGCCAGCAGCGTTGATCCGGACACTGAAGCTTTCTTT. The complete variable domain, with remaining parts taken from reference TRBV9 and TRBJ1-1, reads DSGVTQTPKHLITATGQRVTLRCSPRSGDLSVYWYQQSLDQGLQFLIQYYNGEERAKGNILERFSAQQFPDLHSELNLSSLELGDSALYFCASSVDPDTEAFFGQGTRLTVV.

The rearrangement uses TRBV9 and TRBJ2-5; 12 bases are a match to TRBD2. The V gene end was trimmed by 3 bases and the J gene end by 5 bases; junction bases not matched to a gene: 5. Germline V CDR1 and CDR2: SGDLS, YYNGEE. CDR3 length: 15 residues. CDR3 region: CASSGPGTSGETQYF. The CDR3 DNA reads as TGTGCCAGCAGCGGTCCCGGGACTAGCGGGGAGACCCAGTACTTC.

The V and J genes are TRBV5-1 and TRBJ2-5; unclear D gene. The germline V gene encodes CDR1 SGHRS and CDR2 YFSETQ. The CDR3 runs 13 residues. Between the trimmed V and J ends, which lost 4 bases and 5 bases, there was a span of 12 bases. The chain's CDR3 is CASSLPLLETQYF. CDR3 in DNA: TGCGCCAGCAGCCTCCCGCTATTGGAGACCCAGTACTTC.

The rearrangement links TRBV15 to TRBJ1-2; D remains ambiguous. Germline CDR1 and CDR2: LNHNV and YYDKDF (reference sequence). Trimming pared 6 bases from V and 3 bases from J, leaving 14 bases between. The CDR3 is 14 amino acids. CDR3 residues: CATSQSAAYYGYTF. In DNA, the CDR3 is TGTGCCACCAGTCAGAGCGCGGCTTACTATGGCTACACCTTC.

A note on this clone: Other DNA sequences in this specimen translate into the identical CDR3. The V gene is TRBV15, the J gene TRBJ2-5; tentative D call: TRBD1 (5 bases). Germline V gene lookup returns CDR1 LNHNV and CDR2 YYDKDF (reference sequence). V lost 0 bases, J lost 2 bases, and 7 bases lay in between. The CDR3 runs 14 residues. CDR3 bases: TGTGCCACCAGCAGAGAGGGGCAGCAAGAGACCCAGTACTTC. Translated: CATSREGQQETQYF.

The chain uses TRBV6-6 and TRBJ1-2, with unresolved D. V lost 2 bases and J lost 1, with 8 bases in between. The CDR3 loop spans 14 amino acids. Germline CDR1 reads MNHNY; CDR2 reads SVGAGI (reference sequence). CDR3 in amino acids: CASSYSQSNYGYTF. DNA for the CDR3: TGTGCCAGCAGTTACAGTCAGAGTAACTATGGCTACACCTTC.

The chain has TRBV7-2 and TRBJ1-6, with no clear D. CDR3 length: 15 residues. V was pared by 4 bases and J by 6 bases, with 13 bases between. From germline, CDR1 is SGHTA and CDR2 FQGNSA. CDR3 residues: CASSSAGVFNSPLHF. DNA for the CDR3: TGTGCCAGCAGCTCCGCCGGGGTTTTTAATTCACCCCTCCACTTT.

This clone has more than one count but fewer than ten. CDR3 amino acids: CASKAGQNNSPLHF. The CDR3 DNA follows: TGTGCCAGTAAGGCAGGGCAGAATAATTCACCCCTCCACTTT. The V gene is TRBV19, the J gene TRBJ1-6, with D possibly TRBD1 on 5 matching bases. The CDR3 is made up of 14 amino acids. Trimming removed 7 bases from V and 5 bases from J, with 12 bases in between. Germline CDR1 LNHDA, CDR2 SQIVND (reference sequence).

This rearrangement joins TRBV11-2 to TRBJ2-7, with TRBD1 matching 7 bases. From germline, CDR1 is SGHAT and CDR2 FQNNGV. After removal of 2 bases from V and 4 bases from J, the junction contained 8 bases not matched to a gene. The CDR3 consists of 15 residues. The CDR3 DNA is TGTGCCAGCAGCTTACCAGGGGGAGAAGGTTACGAGCAGTACTTC. Translation: CASSLPGGEGYEQYF.